These T cell receptor beta chains were read from a single sample in a study of blood T cell repertoires in COVID-19. Produced via immunoSEQ multiplex PCR; TCRdb's table is partial and in-frame only. The table has 91,000 or so clones, approximately 82% seen once. The sequencing input was peripheral blood. The receptors here all came from a man aged 50-60 years with active or convalescent COVID-19. Both conserved end residues are part of each CDR3. Fields, in order: clone size, CDR3 length, D gene, V gene, J gene, CDR3 protein, CDR3 DNA. A D gene is named only where the DNA matches it firmly. Clone size is stated in some rows and not others, as once, few, many or a class when expanded.

-	13	-	TRBV7-2	TRBJ2-5	CASSLAGGETQYF	TGTGCCAGCAGCTTAGCGGGGGGAGAGACCCAGTACTTC
-	16	TRBD2	TRBV15	TRBJ2-1	CATSRVAGARYNEQFF	TGTGCCACCAGCAGAGTAGCGGGGGCCCGCTACAATGAGCAGTTCTTC
-	16	TRBD1	TRBV7-9	TRBJ1-4	CASSLALGQENEKLFF	TGTGCCAGCAGCTTAGCGCTAGGACAGGAGAATGAAAAACTGTTTTTT
-	14	-	TRBV7-8	TRBJ1-4	CASSPTETNEKLFF	TGTGCCAGCAGCCCGACTGAAACTAATGAAAAACTGTTTTTT
-	13	TRBD1	TRBV29-1	TRBJ2-5	CSAGTGGAETQYF	TGCAGCGCCGGGACAGGGGGCGCGGAGACCCAGTACTTC
-	12	-	TRBV28	TRBJ2-7	CASNRLAYEQYF	TGTGCCAGCAACCGACTGGCGTACGAGCAGTACTTC
-	13	-	TRBV12-3/TRBV12-4	TRBJ1-2	CASSPDGGYGYTF	TGTGCCAGCAGCCCCGACGGAGGATATGGCTACACCTTC
-	16	-	TRBV3-1/TRBV3-2	TRBJ2-3	CASSQIVGPGLHTQYF	TGTGCCAGCAGCCAAATAGTAGGGCCAGGGCTCCATACGCAGTATTTT
-	14	-	TRBV28	TRBJ2-7	CASREGSLTYEQYF	TGTGCCAGCAGGGAAGGGAGTCTAACCTACGAGCAGTACTTC
few	15	-	TRBV6-5	TRBJ1-6	CASSYDGAYDSPLHF	TGTGCCAGCAGTTACGATGGGGCCTATGATTCACCCCTCCACTTT
-	18	TRBD2	TRBV7-2	TRBJ2-7	CASSLAVAGGPSSYEQYF	TGTGCCAGCAGCTTAGCGGTAGCGGGGGGGCCTAGCTCCTACGAGCAGTACTTC
-	15	TRBD1	TRBV7-9	TRBJ1-6	CASSHRDRESSPLHF	TGTGCCAGCAGCCACCGGGACAGGGAGTCTTCACCCCTCCACTTT
-	18	TRBD1	TRBV27	TRBJ1-6	CASSFTGTGASGNSPLHF	TGTGCCAGCAGTTTTACCGGGACAGGGGCGTCGGGAAATTCACCCCTCCACTTT
-	16	TRBD1	TRBV28	TRBJ1-1	CASSPDRGPGGTEAFF	TGTGCCAGCAGCCCCGACAGGGGCCCTGGGGGAACTGAAGCTTTCTTT
-	17	TRBD2	TRBV19	TRBJ2-3	CASRSSGGNWGTDTQYF	TGTGCCAGTAGAAGTAGCGGGGGGAACTGGGGCACAGATACGCAGTATTTT
-	15	-	TRBV9	TRBJ1-1	CASSSGQSKDTEAFF	TGTGCCAGCAGCTCCGGACAGAGCAAGGACACTGAAGCTTTCTTT
-	16	TRBD2	TRBV5-4	TRBJ2-5	CASSSLVGGGKETQYF	TGTGCCAGCAGCTCCCTGGTTGGCGGGGGGAAAGAGACCCAGTACTTC
-	14	TRBD1	TRBV28	TRBJ1-5	CASRTTGRDQPQHF	TGTGCCAGCAGAACGACAGGGAGAGATCAGCCCCAGCATTTT
-	11	-	TRBV12-3/TRBV12-4	TRBJ1-1	CASSNRWAAFF	TGTGCCAGCAGCAACAGGTGGGCAGCTTTCTTT
-	13	-	TRBV6-5	TRBJ1-5	CASSTGTLSPQHF	TGTGCCAGCAGCACCGGGACACTCAGTCCCCAGCATTTT
few	15	-	TRBV2	TRBJ2-2	CASSERRGNTGELFF	TGTGCCAGCAGTGAGAGGCGGGGTAACACCGGGGAGCTGTTTTTT
-	13	-	TRBV7-2	TRBJ2-2	CASSPMSTGELFF	TGTGCCAGCAGCCCTATGAGCACCGGGGAGCTGTTTTTT
-	13	TRBD2	TRBV4-3	TRBJ2-5	CASRAGGSETQYF	TGCGCCAGCAGAGCGGGGGGGTCTGAGACCCAGTACTTC
few	13	-	TRBV28	TRBJ1-2	CASSIQDNYGYTF	TGTGCCAGCAGCATACAGGATAACTATGGCTACACCTTC
-	14	-	TRBV7-9	TRBJ2-7	CASSLSVQGTEQYF	TGTGCCAGCAGCTTGAGCGTTCAGGGGACCGAGCAGTACTTC
-	15	TRBD2	TRBV7-6	TRBJ2-3	CASRQTSGETDTQYF	TGTGCCAGCAGACAGACTAGCGGGGAAACAGATACGCAGTATTTT
-	18	-	TRBV6-2/TRBV6-3	TRBJ2-2	CASSRNDRTGIGTGELFF	TGTGCCAGCAGCCGAAACGACAGGACTGGGATTGGCACCGGGGAGCTGTTTTTT
medium-sized	15	TRBD1	TRBV6-5	TRBJ2-1	CASIGGTGLFNEQFF	TGTGCCAGCATTGGGGGGACAGGGCTGTTCAATGAGCAGTTCTTC
once	14	TRBD1	TRBV5-6	TRBJ1-2	CASSLTQGLGGYTF	TGTGCCAGCAGCTTGACACAGGGGTTAGGAGGCTACACCTTC
-	15	-	TRBV27	TRBJ2-3	CASSLLSRNTDTQYF	TGTGCCAGCAGTCTCCTCAGTCGAAACACAGATACGCAGTATTTT